These 24 T cell receptor beta chains came from one sample sequenced in a study of persistence of HIV-infected CD4 T cells. This nonspecific control used anti-CD3/anti-CD28 bead stimulation of CD4+ T cells. Sorting selected CD4+ T cells upregulating both CD40 ligand and CD69. The immunoSEQ assay was version 4, run in survey mode. TCRdb's table, derived via immunoSEQ multiplex PCR, lists solely in-frame clones and lacks some. Found here are about 51,000 clones, 85% to 90% of them singletons; the top ten hold 3.3%. The antigens of these receptors remain unknown. Sequencing was performed on CD4+ T cells sorted from PBMCs after roughly 18-hour stimulation, taken from a patient who received antiretroviral therapy. These receptors all come from an adult woman with HIV who was CMV-seropositive.

In DNA, the CDR3 is TGTGCCAGCAGCGCCCAGGCCGGGACTAGCCTCTCCTACGAGCAGTACTTC. Its translation: CASSAQAGTSLSYEQYF. The chain carries TRBV7-2 and TRBJ2-7, with 9 nucleotides matching TRBD2. Germline assignment: CDR1 SGHTA and CDR2 FQGNSA. J lost 0 bases, V lost 5 bases, and 11 bases had no gene match. The CDR3 is 17 amino acids. The full variable domain, its missing parts supplied by reference TRBV7-2 and TRBJ2-7, is GAGVSQSPSNKVTEKGKDVELRCDPISGHTALYWYRQSLGQGLEFLIYFQGNSAPDKSGLPSDRFSAERTGGSVSTLTIQRTQQEDSAVYLCASSAQAGTSLSYEQYFGPGTRLTVT.

This chain links TRBV10-1 with TRBJ2-1; D is uncertain. CDR3 length: 13 amino acids. Germline assignment: CDR1 WNHNN and CDR2 SYGVQD (reference sequence). The V end was cut by 3 bases, the J end by 7 bases, with 10 bases between. The CDR3 loop reads CASSDGLLNEQFF. The CDR3 nucleotides are TGCGCCAGCAGTGATGGTCTACTAAATGAGCAGTTCTTC.

The V and J genes are TRBV5-5 and TRBJ1-1; perhaps TRBD1 as D (5 bases). The CDR3 spans 15 residues. V was trimmed by 1 base and J by 1 base, leaving 11 bases between them. Looked up from germline, CDR1 is SGHKS and CDR2 is YYEKEE (reference sequence). CDR3 sequence: CASSLNRGGNTEAFF. Written as DNA, the CDR3 is TGTGCCAGCAGCTTGAATAGGGGCGGGAACACTGAAGCTTTCTTT.

This clone was seen only once. Here the CDR3 DNA reads TGTGCCAGTAGTATCCTTCCCTCGACAGGGAGTTCAAACAATCAGCCCCAGCATTTT. Translated: CASSILPSTGSSNNQPQHF. This rearrangement joins TRBV19 to TRBJ1-5; 7 bases are shared with TRBD1. V gave up 3 bases and J gave up 3 bases; unmatched junction bases: 17. Per germline, CDR1 LNHDA and CDR2 SQIVND (reference sequence). This CDR3 has 19 residues.

The chain recombines TRBV5-1 with TRBJ2-1; D is unresolved. CDR3 length: 13 amino acids. V lost 0 bases and J lost 5, with 6 bases in between. Germline V lookup: CDR1 SGHRS, CDR2 YFSETQ. The CDR3 sequence: CASSLDVDNEQFF. Written as DNA, the CDR3 is TGCGCCAGCAGCTTGGACGTCGACAATGAGCAGTTCTTC.

V is TRBV7-8 and J is TRBJ2-2; TRBD2 matches at 7 bases. With V trimmed by 5 bases and J by 3 bases, 9 bases remained unmatched. The CDR3 is 16 residues long. Germline V gene lookup returns CDR1 SGHVS and CDR2 FQNEAQ. CDR3 DNA: TGTGCCAGCAGCACTGGACTAGGCTCATACACCGGGGAGCTGTTTTTT. Residues: CASSTGLGSYTGELFF.

The J gene is TRBJ1-1, the V gene TRBV21-1. TRBV21-1 is a known pseudogene. CDR3 size: 11 residues. In DNA, the CDR3 is TGTGCCAGCAGCAAAGGGACTGAAGCTTTCTTT. Its protein product is CASSKGTEAFF.

CDR3 in amino acids: CASSLDRGRRNTEAFF. CDR3 sequence (DNA): TGTGCCAGCAGCTTAGACAGGGGGAGACGGAACACTGAAGCTTTCTTT. The J gene is TRBJ1-1, the V gene TRBV11-3, with TRBD1 matching 7 bases. This CDR3 is built from 16 residues. V shed 0 bases and J 1 base; nucleotides not matched to a gene: 5. Germline V gene data show CDR1 as SGHNT and CDR2 as YENEEA.

The rearrangement joins TRBV7-8 to TRBJ1-2; D call uncertain. The CDR3 has 16 residues. The V end was cut by 1 base, the J end by 2 bases, with 14 bases between. The germline V gene encodes CDR1 SGHVS and CDR2 FQNEAQ. This chain's CDR3 is CASSLELSGGNYGYTF. The CDR3 bases are TGTGCCAGCAGCTTAGAACTTTCTGGCGGAAACTATGGCTACACCTTC.

This clone has a handful of counts. V usage is TRBV7-2 and J usage is TRBJ1-2, with 12 bases lining up with TRBD1. Trimming at V came to 4 bases and at J to 8 bases, leaving 5 bases not matched to a gene. The CDR3 totals 14 residues. CDR1 SGHTA and CDR2 FQGNSA come from the germline V gene. The CDR3 loop reads CASSSRDRGRGYTF. CDR3 in DNA: TGTGCCAGCAGCTCCCGGGACAGGGGGCGAGGCTACACCTTC.

This clone came up a few times. The CDR3 coding sequence is TGTGCCTGGAGTAGTAAGGACAGGGGGAACGAAAAACTGTTTTTT. Encoded protein: CAWSSKDRGNEKLFF. The chain is built from TRBV30 and TRBJ1-4, with 10 bases matching TRBD1. Germline V gene sequence: CDR1 GTSNPN, CDR2 SVGIG (reference sequence). Unmatched junction bases numbered 8, after V lost 2 bases and J lost 8 bases. There are 15 residues in the CDR3. The variable domain in full, with the rest retrieved from reference TRBV30 and TRBJ1-4, is SQTIHQWPATLVQPVGSPLSLECTVEGTSNPNLYWYRQAAGRGLQLLFYSVGIGQISSEVPQNLSASRPQDRQFILSSKKLLLSDSGFYLCAWSSKDRGNEKLFFGSGTQLSVL.

This chain connects TRBV7-2 to TRBJ1-2; a weak D match, TRBD1 (5 bases). The V end was cut by 4 bases, the J end by 1 base, with 13 bases between. This CDR3 has 15 amino acids. In germline, CDR1 is SGHTA, CDR2 FQGNSA. The CDR3 sequence: CASSSRQHFNYGYTF. The DNA of the CDR3 is TGTGCCAGCAGCTCCCGACAGCACTTTAACTATGGCTACACCTTC.

CDR3 protein: CASIRRQGMNTEAFF. The CDR3 coding sequence is TGTGCCAGCATCCGAAGACAGGGCATGAACACTGAAGCTTTCTTT. J is TRBJ1-1 and V is TRBV2; 7 bases align to TRBD1. V was pared by 7 bases and J by 0 bases, with 8 bases of the junction left unmatched. The CDR3 has 15 residues. CDR1 and CDR2 from the germline V gene are SNHLY and FYNNEI. Full variable domain (rest looked up from reference TRBV2 and TRBJ1-1): EPEVTQTPSHQVTQMGQEVILRCVPISNHLYFYWYRQILGQKVEFLVSFYNNEISEKSEIFDDQFSVERPDGSNFTLKIRSTKLEDSAMYFCASIRRQGMNTEAFFGQGTRLTVV.

The chain uses TRBV2 and TRBJ2-1, with 8 positions matching TRBD2. Germline V gene sequence: CDR1 SNHLY, CDR2 FYNNEI. The CDR3 totals 15 residues. The V gene end was trimmed by 2 bases and the J gene end by 1 base; junction bases not matched to a gene: 1. The CDR3 bases are TGTGCCAGCAGTGAACTAGCGGGTTCCTACAATGAGCAGTTCTTC. Translation gives CASSELAGSYNEQFF.

The chain combines TRBV29-1 with TRBJ1-5; 7 bases map to TRBD1. Germline assignment: CDR1 SQVTM and CDR2 ANQGSEA. The CDR3 totals 14 residues. V trimming: 4 bases; J trimming: 2 bases; junction bases outside the gene matches: 5. CDR3 DNA: TGCAGCGTTGGGGCAGGGGGGGGCAATCAGCCCCAGCATTTT. Translation gives CSVGAGGGNQPQHF.

The rearrangement joins TRBV7-2 to TRBJ1-1; D is perhaps TRBD1 (5 bases). The CDR3 is 16 residues long. Trimming stripped 1 base from V and 0 bases from J, with 12 bases between. The germline CDR1 and CDR2 sequences are SGHTA and FQGNSA. CDR3 DNA sequence: TGTGCCAGCAGCTTAGTATGGGGCAGGGTGAACACTGAAGCTTTCTTT. Translation: CASSLVWGRVNTEAFF.

This clone was found a few times. The chain joins TRBV6-2 or TRBV6-3 to TRBJ1-5; possibly TRBD1 for D (6 bases). From germline, CDR1 is MNHEY and CDR2 SVGEGT. There are 17 residues in the CDR3. Trimming stripped 1 base from V and 3 bases from J, with 16 bases between. CDR3 residues: CASSYYRGELANQPQHF. CDR3 DNA: TGTGCCAGCAGTTACTATAGGGGGGAACTTGCCAATCAGCCCCAGCATTTT.

This clone showed up just once. The chain uses TRBV25-1 and TRBJ1-2; D is undetermined. Germline CDR1 is MGHDK and CDR2 is SYGVNS. V gave up 5 bases and J gave up 6 bases, with 10 bases separating them. This CDR3 region has 12 residues. The CDR3, as DNA: TGTGCCAGCAGTCTTGGGTTTGATGGCTACACCTTC. Encoded protein: CASSLGFDGYTF.

The V call is TRBV6-1, the J call TRBJ1-1; D call uncertain. Germline loops: CDR1 MNHNS, CDR2 SASEGT. V was cut by 2 bases and J by 4 bases, with 11 bases left in between. This CDR3 is built from 14 residues. This CDR3 is CASSEQPTGTEAFF. CDR3 nucleotides: TGTGCCAGCAGTGAACAGCCCACGGGCACTGAAGCTTTCTTT.

The CDR3 DNA sequence: TGTGCCAGCAGCTTAGGGACAGGGAACACCGGGGAGCTGTTTTTT. Protein product: CASSLGTGNTGELFF. The chain joins TRBV7-3 to TRBJ2-2, with 8 bases that match TRBD1. Looked up from germline, CDR1 is SGHTA and CDR2 is FQGTGA. This CDR3 region has 15 residues. Unmatched junction bases numbered 0, after V lost 2 bases and J lost 1 base.

The V and J genes are TRBV12-3 or TRBV12-4 and TRBJ2-3; D not resolved. CDR3 length: 12 residues. The germline V and J ends were trimmed by 3 bases and 7 bases, with 8 bases remaining between them. The CDR3 here is CASSFWGNTQYF. The CDR3 DNA follows: TGTGCCAGCAGTTTTTGGGGAAATACGCAGTATTTT.

The chain combines TRBV2 with TRBJ1-3; possible D gene TRBD1, 6 bases. The V gene lost 7 bases and the J gene lost 4 bases, with 17 bases spanning the gap. The CDR3 totals 15 residues. Germline assignment: CDR1 SNHLY and CDR2 FYNNEI. The CDR3 here is CASTEGGTAGNTIYF. The CDR3 nucleotides are TGTGCCAGCACCGAGGGGGGAACCGCGGGAAACACCATATATTTT. Filled out from reference TRBV2 and TRBJ1-3, the complete variable domain reads EPEVTQTPSHQVTQMGQEVILRCVPISNHLYFYWYRQILGQKVEFLVSFYNNEISEKSEIFDDQFSVERPDGSNFTLKIRSTKLEDSAMYFCASTEGGTAGNTIYFGEGSWLTVV.

V and J are TRBV25-1 and TRBJ1-1; a weak D match, TRBD1 (5 bases). The CDR3 is made up of 15 amino acids. The V end lost 1 base, the J end lost 4 bases, and 13 bases lay between the germline ends. Germline CDR1 MGHDK, CDR2 SYGVNS. CDR3 sequence (DNA): TGTGCCAGCAGTGAATTCGGCGGGGGGAGCACTGAAGCTTTCTTT. The encoded protein is CASSEFGGGSTEAFF.

This chain links TRBV5-1 with TRBJ2-2; D tentatively fits TRBD1 or TRBD2 (6 bases each). CDR3 size: 16 residues. Germline lookup yields CDR1 SGHRS and CDR2 YFSETQ. With 6 bases removed from V and 6 bases from J, the gap between germline ends came to 21 bases. The CDR3: CASNSPGTRGAGELFF. CDR3 DNA: TGCGCCAGCAATAGCCCAGGGACAAGGGGGGCCGGGGAGCTGTTTTTT.